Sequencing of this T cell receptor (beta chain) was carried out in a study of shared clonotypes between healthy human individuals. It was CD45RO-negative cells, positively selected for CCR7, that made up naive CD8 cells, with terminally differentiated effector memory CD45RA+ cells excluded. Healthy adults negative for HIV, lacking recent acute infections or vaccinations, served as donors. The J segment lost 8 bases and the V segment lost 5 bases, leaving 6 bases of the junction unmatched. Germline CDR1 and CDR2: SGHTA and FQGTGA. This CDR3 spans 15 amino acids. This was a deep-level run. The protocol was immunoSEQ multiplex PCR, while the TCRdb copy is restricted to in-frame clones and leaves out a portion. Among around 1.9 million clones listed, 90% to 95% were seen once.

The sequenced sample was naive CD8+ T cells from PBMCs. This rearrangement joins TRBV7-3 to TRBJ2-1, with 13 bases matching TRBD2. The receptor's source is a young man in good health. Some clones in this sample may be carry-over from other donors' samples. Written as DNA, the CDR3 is TGTGCCAGCAGCACACTAGCGGGAGGGTGGGATGAGCAGTTCTTC. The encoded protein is CASSTLAGGWDEQFF.